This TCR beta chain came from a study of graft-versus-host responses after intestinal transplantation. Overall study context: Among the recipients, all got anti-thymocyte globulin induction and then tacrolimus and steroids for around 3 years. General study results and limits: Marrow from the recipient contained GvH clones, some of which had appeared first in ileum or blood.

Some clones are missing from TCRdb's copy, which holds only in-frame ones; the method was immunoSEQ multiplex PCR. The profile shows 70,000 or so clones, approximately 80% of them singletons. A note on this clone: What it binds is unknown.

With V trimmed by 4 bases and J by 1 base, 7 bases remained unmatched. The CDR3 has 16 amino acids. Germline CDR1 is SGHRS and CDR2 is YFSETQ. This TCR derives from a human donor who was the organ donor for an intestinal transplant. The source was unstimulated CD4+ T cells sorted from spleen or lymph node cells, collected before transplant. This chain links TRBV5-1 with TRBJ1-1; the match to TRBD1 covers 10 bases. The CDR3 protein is CASSPGQGGSNTEAFF. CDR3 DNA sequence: TGCGCCAGCAGCCCAGGACAGGGGGGCTCGAACACTGAAGCTTTCTTT.